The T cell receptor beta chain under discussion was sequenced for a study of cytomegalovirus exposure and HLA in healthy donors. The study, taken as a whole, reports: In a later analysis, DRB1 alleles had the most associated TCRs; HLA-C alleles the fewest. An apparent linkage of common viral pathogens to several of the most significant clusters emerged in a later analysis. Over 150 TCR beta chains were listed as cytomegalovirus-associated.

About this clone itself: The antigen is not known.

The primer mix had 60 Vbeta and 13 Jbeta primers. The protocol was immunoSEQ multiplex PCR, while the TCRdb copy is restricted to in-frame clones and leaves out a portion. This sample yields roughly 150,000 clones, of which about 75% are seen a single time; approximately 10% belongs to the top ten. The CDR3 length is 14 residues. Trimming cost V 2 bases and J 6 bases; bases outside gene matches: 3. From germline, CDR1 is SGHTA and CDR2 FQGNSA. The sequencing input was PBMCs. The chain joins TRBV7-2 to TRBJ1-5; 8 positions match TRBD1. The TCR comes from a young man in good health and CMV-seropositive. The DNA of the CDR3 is TGTGCCAGCAGCTTACAGGGGGCCGGTCAGCCCCAGCATTTT. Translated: CASSLQGAGQPQHF.